This entry features one TCR beta chain sequence. Germline CDR1 and CDR2: PRHDT and FYEKMQ (reference sequence). V shed 0 bases and J shed 5 bases, with 15 bases lying between them. This CDR3 contains 16 residues. This sample was taken from a study of cytomegalovirus exposure and HLA in healthy donors. Data came from immunoSEQ multiplex PCR; TCRdb stores just in-frame clones and leaves some out. The sample records under 200,000 clones, over 85% being singletons. This chain links TRBV13 with TRBJ2-3; maybe TRBD2 (6 bases). The specimen was PBMCs. This receptor was identified in a woman between 18 and 29 years old in good health and CMV-seropositive. The CDR3 spells CASSLGNEAGIDTQYF. For the CDR3, the DNA is TGTGCCAGCAGCTTAGGGAATGAGGCGGGAATAGATACGCAGTATTTT. The variable domain in full, with the rest retrieved from reference TRBV13 and TRBJ2-3, is AAGVIQSPRHLIKEKRETATLKCYPIPRHDTVYWYQQGPGQDPQFLISFYEKMQSDKGSIPDRFSAQQFSDYHSELNMSSLELGDSALYFCASSLGNEAGIDTQYFGPGTRLTVL.